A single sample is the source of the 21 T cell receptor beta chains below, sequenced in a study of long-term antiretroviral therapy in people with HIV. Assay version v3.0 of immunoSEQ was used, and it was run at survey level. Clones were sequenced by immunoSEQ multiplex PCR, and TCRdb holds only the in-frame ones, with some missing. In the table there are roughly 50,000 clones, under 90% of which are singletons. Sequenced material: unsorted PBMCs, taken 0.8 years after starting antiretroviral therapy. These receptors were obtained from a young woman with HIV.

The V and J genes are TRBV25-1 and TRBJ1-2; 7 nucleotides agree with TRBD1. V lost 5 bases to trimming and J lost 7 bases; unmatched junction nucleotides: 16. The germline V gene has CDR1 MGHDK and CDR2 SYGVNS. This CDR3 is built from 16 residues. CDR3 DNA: TGTGCCAGCAGTCGATTCGACAGGGAGGGCGGGGGTGGCTACACCTTC. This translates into CASSRFDREGGGGYTF.

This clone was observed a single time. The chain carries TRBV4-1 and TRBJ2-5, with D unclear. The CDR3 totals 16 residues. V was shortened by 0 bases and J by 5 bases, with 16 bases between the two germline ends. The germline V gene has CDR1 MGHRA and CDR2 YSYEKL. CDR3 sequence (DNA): TGCGCCAGCAGCCAAGATGGTCCCCCGATGGGCGAGACCCAGTACTTC. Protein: CASSQDGPPMGETQYF.

CDR3 region: CASFHLPGLSNTGELFF. CDR3 DNA: TGTGCCAGCTTCCATTTACCGGGACTTAGCAACACCGGGGAGCTGTTTTTT. The rearrangement links TRBV27 to TRBJ2-2; D is perhaps TRBD2 (6 bases). Trimming took off 8 bases at V and 2 bases at J, with 21 bases between the two ends. Germline assignment: CDR1 MNHEY and CDR2 SMNVEV (reference sequence). This CDR3 has 17 amino acids.

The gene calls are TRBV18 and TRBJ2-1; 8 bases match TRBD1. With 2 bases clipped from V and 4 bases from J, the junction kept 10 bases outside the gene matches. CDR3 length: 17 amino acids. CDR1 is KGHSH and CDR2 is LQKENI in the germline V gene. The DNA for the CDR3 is TGTGCCAGCTCACCAAAACCCCGGGACAGGACGTACAATGAGCAGTTCTTC. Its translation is CASSPKPRDRTYNEQFF.

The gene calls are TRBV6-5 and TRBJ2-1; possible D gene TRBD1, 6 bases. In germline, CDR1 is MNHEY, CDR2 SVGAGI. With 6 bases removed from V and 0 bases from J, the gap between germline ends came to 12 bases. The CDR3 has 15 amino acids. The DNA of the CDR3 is TGTGCCAGCAGCTACGGACAGAGCTCCTACAATGAGCAGTTCTTC. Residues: CASSYGQSSYNEQFF.

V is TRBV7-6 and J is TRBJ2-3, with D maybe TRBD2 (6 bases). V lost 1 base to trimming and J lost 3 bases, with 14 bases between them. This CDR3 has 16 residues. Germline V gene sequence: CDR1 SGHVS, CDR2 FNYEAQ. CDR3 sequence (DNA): TGTGCCAGCAGCTTAGTGGACCGGGACTCAACAGATACGCAGTATTTT. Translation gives CASSLVDRDSTDTQYF.

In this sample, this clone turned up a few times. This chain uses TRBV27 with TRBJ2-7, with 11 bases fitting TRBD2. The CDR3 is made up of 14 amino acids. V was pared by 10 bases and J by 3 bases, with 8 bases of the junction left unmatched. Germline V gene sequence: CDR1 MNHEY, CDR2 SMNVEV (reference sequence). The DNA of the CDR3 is TGTGCCACCACTAGCGGGAGAGGGGGCTACGAGCAGTACTTC. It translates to CATTSGRGGYEQYF.

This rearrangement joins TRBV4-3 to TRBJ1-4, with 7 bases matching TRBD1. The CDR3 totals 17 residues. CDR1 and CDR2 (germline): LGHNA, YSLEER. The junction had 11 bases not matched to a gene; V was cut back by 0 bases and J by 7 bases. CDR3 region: CASSQDPGARGSEKLFF. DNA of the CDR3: TGCGCCAGCAGCCAAGATCCGGGGGCCAGGGGGAGTGAAAAACTGTTTTTT.

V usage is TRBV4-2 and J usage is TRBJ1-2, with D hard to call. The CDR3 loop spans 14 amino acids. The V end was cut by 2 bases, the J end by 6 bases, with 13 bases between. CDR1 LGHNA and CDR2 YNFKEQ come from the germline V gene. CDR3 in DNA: TGTGCCAGCAGCCAAATCCCAGAGGGCCATGGCTACACCTTC. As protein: CASSQIPEGHGYTF.

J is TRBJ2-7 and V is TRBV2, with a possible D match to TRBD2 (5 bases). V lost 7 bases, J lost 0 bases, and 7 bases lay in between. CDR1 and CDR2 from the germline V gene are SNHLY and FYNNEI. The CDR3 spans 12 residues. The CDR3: CASKGVSYEQYF. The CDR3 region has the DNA TGTGCCAGCAAGGGAGTCTCCTACGAGCAGTACTTC. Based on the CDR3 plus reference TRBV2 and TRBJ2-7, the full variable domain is EPEVTQTPSHQVTQMGQEVILRCVPISNHLYFYWYRQILGQKVEFLVSFYNNEISEKSEIFDDQFSVERPDGSNFTLKIRSTKLEDSAMYFCASKGVSYEQYFGPGTRLTVT.

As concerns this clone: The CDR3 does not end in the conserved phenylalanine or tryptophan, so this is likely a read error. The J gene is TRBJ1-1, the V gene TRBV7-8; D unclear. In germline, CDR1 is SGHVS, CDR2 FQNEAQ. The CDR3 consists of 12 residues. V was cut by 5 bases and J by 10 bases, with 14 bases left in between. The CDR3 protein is CASSHGGLGAFL. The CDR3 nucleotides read TGTGCCAGCAGCCATGGCGGATTGGGAGCTTTCCTT.

The CDR3 here is CASSKRAGRLRGRVEAFF. DNA of the CDR3: TGTGCCAGCAGCAAGAGGGCGGGCCGTCTAAGGGGGCGCGTTGAAGCTTTCTTT. The rearrangement links TRBV21-1 to TRBJ1-1; the D call in the table, TRBD1, was not verified against the DNA. TRBV21-1 is a pseudogene. CDR3 length: 18 amino acids.

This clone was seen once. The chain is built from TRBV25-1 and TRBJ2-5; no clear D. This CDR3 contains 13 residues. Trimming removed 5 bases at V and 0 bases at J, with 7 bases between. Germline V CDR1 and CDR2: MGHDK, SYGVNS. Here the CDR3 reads CASSYPYQETQYF. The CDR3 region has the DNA TGTGCCAGCAGTTACCCTTACCAAGAGACCCAGTACTTC.

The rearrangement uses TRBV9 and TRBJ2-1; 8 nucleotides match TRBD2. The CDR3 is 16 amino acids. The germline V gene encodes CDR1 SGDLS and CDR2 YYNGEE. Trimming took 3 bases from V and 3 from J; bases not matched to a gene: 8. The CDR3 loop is CASSARGGVSYNEQFF. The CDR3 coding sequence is TGTGCCAGCAGCGCCCGGGGGGGAGTAAGCTACAATGAGCAGTTCTTC. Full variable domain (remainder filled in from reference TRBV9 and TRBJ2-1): DSGVTQTPKHLITATGQRVTLRCSPRSGDLSVYWYQQSLDQGLQFLIQYYNGEERAKGNILERFSAQQFPDLHSELNLSSLELGDSALYFCASSARGGVSYNEQFFGPGTRLTVL.

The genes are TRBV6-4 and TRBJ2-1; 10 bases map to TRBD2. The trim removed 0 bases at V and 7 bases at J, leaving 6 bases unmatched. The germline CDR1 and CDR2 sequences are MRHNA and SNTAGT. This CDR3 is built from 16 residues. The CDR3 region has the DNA TGTGCCAGCAGTGACTCCTCGCTAGCGGGAGTAAATGAGCAGTTCTTC. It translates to CASSDSSLAGVNEQFF.

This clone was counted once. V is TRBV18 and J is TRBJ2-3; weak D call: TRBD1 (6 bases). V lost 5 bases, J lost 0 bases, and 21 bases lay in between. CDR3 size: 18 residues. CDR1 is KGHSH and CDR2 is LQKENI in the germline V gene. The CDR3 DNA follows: TGTGCCAGCTCATTCCTCCTCTGGACAGAGACTAGCACAGATACGCAGTATTTT. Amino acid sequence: CASSFLLWTETSTDTQYF.

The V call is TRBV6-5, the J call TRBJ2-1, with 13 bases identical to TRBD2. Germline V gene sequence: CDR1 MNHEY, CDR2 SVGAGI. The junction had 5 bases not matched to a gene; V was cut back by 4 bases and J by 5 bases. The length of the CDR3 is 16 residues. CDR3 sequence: CASSLPGTSGNNEQFF. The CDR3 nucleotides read TGTGCCAGCAGTTTACCCGGGACTAGCGGGAACAATGAGCAGTTCTTC.

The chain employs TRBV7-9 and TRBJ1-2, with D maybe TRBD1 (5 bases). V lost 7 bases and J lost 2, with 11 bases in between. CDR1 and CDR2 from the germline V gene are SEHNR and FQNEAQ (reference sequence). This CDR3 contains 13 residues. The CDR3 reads CASNLRANYGYTF. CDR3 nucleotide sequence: TGTGCCAGCAACCTCAGGGCGAACTATGGCTACACCTTC.

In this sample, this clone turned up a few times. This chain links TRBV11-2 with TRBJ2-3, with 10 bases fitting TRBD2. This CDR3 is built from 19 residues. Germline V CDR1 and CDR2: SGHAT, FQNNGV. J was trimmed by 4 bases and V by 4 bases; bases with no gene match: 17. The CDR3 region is CASSSRRESGRAKPDTQYF. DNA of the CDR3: TGTGCCAGCAGCTCACGGCGAGAAAGCGGGAGGGCCAAACCAGATACGCAGTATTTT.

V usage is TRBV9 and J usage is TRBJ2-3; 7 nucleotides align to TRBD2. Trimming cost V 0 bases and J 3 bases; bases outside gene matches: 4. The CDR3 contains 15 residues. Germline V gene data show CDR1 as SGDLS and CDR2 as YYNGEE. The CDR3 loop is CASSVGGGWTDTQYF. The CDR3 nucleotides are TGTGCCAGCAGCGTAGGCGGGGGTTGGACAGATACGCAGTATTTT.

The CDR3 spells CASSLSEKLFF. The CDR3 nucleotides are TGTGCCAGCAGCTTGTCTGAAAAACTGTTTTTT. The chain carries TRBV7-2 and TRBJ1-4; D unresolved. The CDR3 runs 11 residues. Germline CDR1 is SGHTA and CDR2 is FQGNSA. V lost 3 bases and J lost 7, with 3 bases in between.